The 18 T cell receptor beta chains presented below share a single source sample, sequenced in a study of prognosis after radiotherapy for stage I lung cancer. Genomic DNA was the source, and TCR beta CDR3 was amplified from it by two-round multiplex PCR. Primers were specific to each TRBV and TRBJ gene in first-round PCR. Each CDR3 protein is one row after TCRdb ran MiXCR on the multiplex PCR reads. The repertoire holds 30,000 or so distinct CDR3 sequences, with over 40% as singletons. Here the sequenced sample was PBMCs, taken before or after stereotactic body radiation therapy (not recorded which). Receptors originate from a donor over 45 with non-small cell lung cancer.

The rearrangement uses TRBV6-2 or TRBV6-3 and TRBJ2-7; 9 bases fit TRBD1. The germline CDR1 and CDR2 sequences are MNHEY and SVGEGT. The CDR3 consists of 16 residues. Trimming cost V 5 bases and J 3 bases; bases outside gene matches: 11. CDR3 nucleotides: TGTGCCAGCAGTGAAGCTAAGGGACAGGGTCTCTACGAGCAGTACTTC. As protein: CASSEAKGQGLYEQYF.

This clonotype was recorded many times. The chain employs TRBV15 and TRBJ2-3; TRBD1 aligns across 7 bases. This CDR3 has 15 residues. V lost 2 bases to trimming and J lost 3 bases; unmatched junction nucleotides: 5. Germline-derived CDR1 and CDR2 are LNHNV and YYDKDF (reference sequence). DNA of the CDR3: TGTGCCACCAGCAGACGACAGGGATCGACAGATACGCAGTATTTT. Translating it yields CATSRRQGSTDTQYF.

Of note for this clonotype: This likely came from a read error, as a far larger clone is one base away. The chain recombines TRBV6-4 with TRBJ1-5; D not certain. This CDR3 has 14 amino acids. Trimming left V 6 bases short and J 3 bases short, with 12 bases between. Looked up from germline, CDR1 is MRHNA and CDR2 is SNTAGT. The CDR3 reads CASSFTWINQPQHF. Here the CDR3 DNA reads TGTGCCAGCAGCTTTACATGGATCAATCAGCCCCAGCATTTT.

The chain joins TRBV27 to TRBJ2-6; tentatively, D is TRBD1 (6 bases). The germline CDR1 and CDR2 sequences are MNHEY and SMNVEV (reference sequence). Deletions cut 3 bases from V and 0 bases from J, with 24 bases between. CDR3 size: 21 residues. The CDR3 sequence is CASSFRRSQGRLISGANVLTF. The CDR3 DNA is TGTGCCAGCAGTTTTCGAAGGTCGCAGGGGAGATTAATCTCTGGGGCCAACGTCCTGACTTTC.

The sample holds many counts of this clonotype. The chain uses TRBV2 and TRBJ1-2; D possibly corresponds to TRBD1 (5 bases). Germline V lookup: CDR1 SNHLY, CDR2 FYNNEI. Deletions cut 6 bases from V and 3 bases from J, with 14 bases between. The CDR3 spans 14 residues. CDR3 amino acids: CASRGRSFDYGYTF. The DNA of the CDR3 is TGTGCCAGCAGGGGACGATCGTTCGACTATGGCTACACCTTC. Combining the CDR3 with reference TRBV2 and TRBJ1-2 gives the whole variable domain EPEVTQTPSHQVTQMGQEVILRCVPISNHLYFYWYRQILGQKVEFLVSFYNNEISEKSEIFDDQFSVERPDGSNFTLKIRSTKLEDSAMYFCASRGRSFDYGYTFGSGTRLTVV.

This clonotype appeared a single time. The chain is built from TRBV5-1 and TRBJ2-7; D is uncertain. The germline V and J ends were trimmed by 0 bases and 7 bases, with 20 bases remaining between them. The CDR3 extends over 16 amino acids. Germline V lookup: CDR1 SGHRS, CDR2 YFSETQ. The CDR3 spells CASSLGNRISGDEQYF. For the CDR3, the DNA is TGCGCCAGCAGCTTGGGGAACAGAATTTCAGGAGATGAGCAGTACTTC.

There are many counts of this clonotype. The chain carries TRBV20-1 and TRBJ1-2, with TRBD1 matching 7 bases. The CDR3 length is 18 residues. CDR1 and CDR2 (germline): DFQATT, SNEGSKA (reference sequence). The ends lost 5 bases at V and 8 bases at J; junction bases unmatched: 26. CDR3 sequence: CSAVNRDRLQGSVRGYTF. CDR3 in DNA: TGCAGTGCTGTCAATAGGGATAGACTACAGGGGAGTGTCAGGGGCTACACCTTC.

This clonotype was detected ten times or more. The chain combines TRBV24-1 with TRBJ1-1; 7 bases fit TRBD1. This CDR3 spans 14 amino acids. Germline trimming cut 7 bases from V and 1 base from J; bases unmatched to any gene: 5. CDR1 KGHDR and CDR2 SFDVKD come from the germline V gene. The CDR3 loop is CATRMTGSNTEAFF. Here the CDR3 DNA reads TGTGCCACCAGGATGACAGGGTCGAACACTGAAGCTTTCTTT.

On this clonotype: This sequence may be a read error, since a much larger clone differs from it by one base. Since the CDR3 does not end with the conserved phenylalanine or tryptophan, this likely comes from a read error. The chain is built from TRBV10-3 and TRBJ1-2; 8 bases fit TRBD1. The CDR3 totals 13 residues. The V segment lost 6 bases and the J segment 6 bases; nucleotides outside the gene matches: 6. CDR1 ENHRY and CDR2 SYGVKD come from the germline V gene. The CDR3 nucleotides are TGTGCCATCAGACCGGACAGGGAAGATGGCTACACCCTC. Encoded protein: CAIRPDREDGYTL.

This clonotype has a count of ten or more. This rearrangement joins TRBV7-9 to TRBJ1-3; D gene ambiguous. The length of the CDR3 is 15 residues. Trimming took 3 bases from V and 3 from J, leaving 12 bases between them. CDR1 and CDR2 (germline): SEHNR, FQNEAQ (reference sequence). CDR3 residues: CASSFNSGGGNTIYF. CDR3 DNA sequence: TGTGCCAGCAGCTTCAATTCAGGTGGTGGAAACACCATATATTTT.

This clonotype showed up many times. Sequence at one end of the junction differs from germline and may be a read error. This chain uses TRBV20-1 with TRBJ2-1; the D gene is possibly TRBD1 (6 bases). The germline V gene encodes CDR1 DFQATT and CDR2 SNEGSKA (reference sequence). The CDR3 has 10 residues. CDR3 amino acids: CSAFGDTRLF. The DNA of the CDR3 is TGCAGTGCTTTTGGGGACACTAGGCTCTTC.

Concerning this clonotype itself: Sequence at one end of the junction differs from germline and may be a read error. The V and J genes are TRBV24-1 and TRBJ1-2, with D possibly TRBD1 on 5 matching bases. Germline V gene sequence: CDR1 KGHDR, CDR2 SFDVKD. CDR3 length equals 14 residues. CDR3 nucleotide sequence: TGTGCCACCAGTGATTGGCGGGGGTCCTATGACTACACCTTC. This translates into CATSDWRGSYDYTF.

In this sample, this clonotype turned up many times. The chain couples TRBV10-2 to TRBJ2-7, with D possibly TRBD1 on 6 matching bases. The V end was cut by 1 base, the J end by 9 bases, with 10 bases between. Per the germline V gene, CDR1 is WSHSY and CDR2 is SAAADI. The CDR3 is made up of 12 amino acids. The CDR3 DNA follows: TGCGCCAGCAGTGAGTTAGGGGGTTGGCAGTACTTC. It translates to CASSELGGWQYF.

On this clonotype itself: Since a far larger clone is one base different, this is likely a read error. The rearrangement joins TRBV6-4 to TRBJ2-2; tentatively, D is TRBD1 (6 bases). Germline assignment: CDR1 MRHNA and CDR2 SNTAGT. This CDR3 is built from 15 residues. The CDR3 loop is CAISYRSRGNGELFF. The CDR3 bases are TGTGCCATCAGTTACCGGTCCAGGGGAAACGGGGAGCTGTTTTTT.

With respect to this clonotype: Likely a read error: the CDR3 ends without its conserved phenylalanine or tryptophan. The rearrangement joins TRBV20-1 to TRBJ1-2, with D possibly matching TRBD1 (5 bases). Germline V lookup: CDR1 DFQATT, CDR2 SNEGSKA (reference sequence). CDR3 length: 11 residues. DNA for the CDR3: TGCAGTGCTCTAGGGACGTATGTCTACACCCTC. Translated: CSALGTYVYTL.

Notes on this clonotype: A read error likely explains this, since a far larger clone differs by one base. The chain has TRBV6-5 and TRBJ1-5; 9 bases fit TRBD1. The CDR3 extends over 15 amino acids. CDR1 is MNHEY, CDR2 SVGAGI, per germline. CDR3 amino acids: CASITTGGSNKPQHF. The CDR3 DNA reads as TGTGCCAGCATTACGACAGGGGGTAGCAATAAGCCCCAGCATTTT.

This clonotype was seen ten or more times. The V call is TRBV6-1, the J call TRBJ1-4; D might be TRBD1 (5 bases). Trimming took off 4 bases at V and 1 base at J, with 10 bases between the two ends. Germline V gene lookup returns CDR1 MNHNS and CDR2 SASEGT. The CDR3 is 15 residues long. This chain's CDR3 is CASSGERGTNEKLFF. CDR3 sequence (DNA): TGTGCCAGCAGTGGAGAGAGGGGAACTAATGAAAAACTGTTTTTT.

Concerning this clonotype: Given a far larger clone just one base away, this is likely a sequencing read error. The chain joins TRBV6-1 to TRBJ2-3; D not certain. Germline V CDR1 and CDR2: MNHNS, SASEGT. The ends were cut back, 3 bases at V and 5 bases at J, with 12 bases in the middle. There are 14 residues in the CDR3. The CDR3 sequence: CASSDRLGVDTQYF. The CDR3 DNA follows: TGTGCCAGCAGTGACCGACTTGGTGTAGATACGCAGTATTTT.